Listed below are T cell receptor beta chains from one sample, sequenced in a study of shared clonotypes between healthy human individuals. Here immunoSEQ multiplex PCR was the method, and the copy in TCRdb shows in-frame clones only, minus some. The profile shows approximately 2.5 million clones, roughly 93% of them singletons. Sequencing was done on a sample of naive CD4+ T cells from PBMCs. Receptor source: a man aged 18 to 35 in good health. Some clones in this sample may be carry-over from other donors' samples. Both conserved end residues are part of each CDR3.

v_call: TRBV2
j_call: TRBJ1-5
cdr3_aa: CASSVGLNNQPQHF

v_call: TRBV7-9
j_call: TRBJ2-7
cdr3_aa: CASSYADRGPSYEQYF

v_call: TRBV6-5
j_call: TRBJ1-2
cdr3_aa: CASRTSRNYGYTF

v_call: TRBV5-4
j_call: TRBJ1-1
cdr3_aa: CASSLSANTEAFF

v_call: TRBV5-1
j_call: TRBJ1-3
cdr3_aa: CASSPQSSSGNTIYF

v_call: TRBV7-6
j_call: TRBJ2-1
cdr3_aa: CASRAGTSGYNEQFF

v_call: TRBV2
j_call: TRBJ2-5
cdr3_aa: CASSEVGQQETQYF

v_call: TRBV18
j_call: TRBJ2-1
cdr3_aa: CASFPGSQPYNEQFF

v_call: TRBV19
j_call: TRBJ2-5
cdr3_aa: CASSINRGQETQYF

v_call: TRBV7-9
j_call: TRBJ2-7
cdr3_aa: CASSLVVATLHEQYF

v_call: TRBV2
j_call: TRBJ1-2
cdr3_aa: CASRADSRDGYTF

v_call: TRBV7-2
j_call: TRBJ2-2
cdr3_aa: CASSYTGVGTGELFF

v_call: TRBV11-2
j_call: TRBJ2-3
cdr3_aa: CASSFITTDTQYF

v_call: TRBV6-6
j_call: TRBJ1-2
cdr3_aa: CASSYAQGDGYTF

v_call: TRBV2
j_call: TRBJ1-6
cdr3_aa: CASERDRVNSPLHF

v_call: TRBV29-1
j_call: TRBJ2-3
cdr3_aa: CSVAGTGDTDTQYF

v_call: TRBV10-3
j_call: TRBJ2-1
cdr3_aa: CASKQGSEQFF

v_call: TRBV28
j_call: TRBJ1-2
cdr3_aa: CASSYRSATIYGYTF

v_call: TRBV6-5
j_call: TRBJ2-7
cdr3_aa: CASSYSTTAEQYF

v_call: TRBV6-5
j_call: TRBJ1-2
cdr3_aa: CASSYSTSYGYTF

v_call: TRBV4-2
j_call: TRBJ2-1
cdr3_aa: CASSQGPGTGYNEQFF

v_call: TRBV5-1
j_call: TRBJ2-1
cdr3_aa: CASSLVRWSEDEQFF

v_call: TRBV25-1
j_call: TRBJ2-3
cdr3_aa: CASSDSGLLTDTQYF

v_call: TRBV5-1
j_call: TRBJ2-2
cdr3_aa: CASSPGLAGVSGELFF

v_call: TRBV4-1
j_call: TRBJ1-2
cdr3_aa: CASSPRRQTYGYTF